This is a list of T cell receptor beta chains from one sample in a study of blood T cell repertoires in COVID-19. Profiling relied on immunoSEQ multiplex PCR, and the TCRdb table lists in-frame clones only, not all of them. This table holds roughly 90,000 clones, 89% found once. The sequenced material came from peripheral blood. The origin of the receptors is a man aged 45 to 65 with acute or convalescent COVID-19. The CDR3 runs from the conserved cysteine through the conserved F or W. The D gene is left open where the match is weak. Clone size is shown for a subset of rows, as once, few, many or a class of expanded clone.

D: TRBD1; V: TRBV7-9; J: TRBJ1-5; size: NA; DNA: TGTGCCAGCAGCCCCGGACAGGGCCTGGATCAGCCCCAGCATTTT; CDR3: CASSPGQGLDQPQHF
D: NA; V: TRBV19; J: TRBJ2-7; size: NA; DNA: TGTGCCAGTAGTATTAGTGGAGGGGAACCCTACGAGCAGTACTTC; CDR3: CASSISGGEPYEQYF
D: TRBD1; V: TRBV7-2; J: TRBJ1-1; size: NA; DNA: TGTGCCAGCAGCTTAGAGGGACAGGCCATGAACACTGAAGCTTTCTTT; CDR3: CASSLEGQAMNTEAFF
D: TRBD1; V: TRBV6-2/TRBV6-3; J: TRBJ1-1; size: NA; DNA: TGTGCCAGCAGTTACTCGAGACCCCCCGGGACAGGGAGGACTGAAGCTTTCTTT; CDR3: CASSYSRPPGTGRTEAFF
D: NA; V: TRBV5-1; J: TRBJ2-5; size: NA; DNA: TGCGCCAGCAGCTTGATGGGGGCGGAAGAGACCCAGTACTTC; CDR3: CASSLMGAEETQYF
D: TRBD1; V: TRBV5-5; J: TRBJ2-2; size: few; DNA: TGTGCCAGCAGCCCCCGCCAAGCCGGGACAGCCGACGGGGAGCTGTTTTTT; CDR3: CASSPRQAGTADGELFF
D: TRBD2; V: TRBV9; J: TRBJ2-3; size: NA; DNA: TGTGCCAGCAGCGTCCAGACTAGCCCGCAGTATTTT; CDR3: CASSVQTSPQYF
D: TRBD2; V: TRBV2; J: TRBJ2-1; size: NA; DNA: TGTGCCAGCACCGCGACTAGCGGGAACTACAATGAGCAGTTCTTC; CDR3: CASTATSGNYNEQFF
D: NA; V: TRBV4-3; J: TRBJ1-1; size: NA; DNA: TGCGCCAGCAGGCAAAACAGGGTCTCCACTGAAGCTTTCTTT; CDR3: CASRQNRVSTEAFF
D: NA; V: TRBV9; J: TRBJ1-5; size: NA; DNA: TGTGCCAGCAGCCCTAGTGGGGCTCAGCCCCAGCATTTT; CDR3: CASSPSGAQPQHF
D: NA; V: TRBV5-5; J: TRBJ1-2; size: NA; DNA: TGTGCCAGCAGCTCCGGGGGGATCGGTCCCAACTATGGCTACACCTTC; CDR3: CASSSGGIGPNYGYTF
D: NA; V: TRBV3-1/TRBV3-2; J: TRBJ1-3; size: NA; DNA: TGTGCCAGCAGCCTGGAGGGAGGAAACACCATATATTTT; CDR3: CASSLEGGNTIYF
D: NA; V: TRBV5-1; J: TRBJ2-7; size: NA; DNA: TGCGCCAGCAGCACTTGGGACACTGATTACGAGCAGTACTTC; CDR3: CASSTWDTDYEQYF
D: NA; V: TRBV12-5; J: TRBJ2-3; size: NA; DNA: TGTGCTAGTGGTCCCAGGGATGCGGATACGCAGTATTTT; CDR3: CASGPRDADTQYF
D: NA; V: TRBV19; J: TRBJ1-5; size: few; DNA: TGTGCCAGTAGGGGAAGGGGTAGGGCGGGAAGCAATCAGCCCCAGCATTTT; CDR3: CASRGRGRAGSNQPQHF
D: TRBD2; V: TRBV5-6; J: TRBJ2-3; size: NA; DNA: TGTGCCAGCAGCCCCACTAGCGGGAGGACAGATACGCAGTATTTT; CDR3: CASSPTSGRTDTQYF
D: TRBD2; V: TRBV24-1; J: TRBJ2-1; size: NA; DNA: TGTGCCACCAGTGATGTGACTAGCGGGAGGGCCGCTGAGCAGTTCTTC; CDR3: CATSDVTSGRAAEQFF
D: NA; V: TRBV18; J: TRBJ1-5; size: few; DNA: TGTGCCAGCTCACCAAAAAAGGGGGACGATCAGCCCCAGCATTTT; CDR3: CASSPKKGDDQPQHF
D: NA; V: TRBV19; J: TRBJ1-2; size: NA; DNA: TGTGCCACCCAGACACCCAACTATGGCTACACCTTC; CDR3: CATQTPNYGYTF
D: NA; V: TRBV19; J: TRBJ2-5; size: NA; DNA: TGTGCCAGTAGTCAGAGGATGACCGGAGAGACCCAGTACTTC; CDR3: CASSQRMTGETQYF
D: NA; V: TRBV19; J: TRBJ1-2; size: once; DNA: TGTGCCAGTAGTATGAGTCATATGGATGGCTACACCTTC; CDR3: CASSMSHMDGYTF
D: NA; V: TRBV19; J: TRBJ2-6; size: NA; DNA: TGTGCCACCACGGACAAGGCGCACTCTGGGGCCAACGTCCTGACTTTC; CDR3: CATTDKAHSGANVLTF
D: TRBD1; V: TRBV15; J: TRBJ2-7; size: NA; DNA: TGTGCCACCAGCAGACCCCGGGACAGCTCCTACGAGCAGTACTTC; CDR3: CATSRPRDSSYEQYF